This entry lists 28 T cell receptor beta chains sequenced from one sample in a study of blood T cells in healthy people across ages. A second PCR of about 7 to 12 cycles used a sample-barcoded 5' primer and a J-beta primer mix. In TCRdb, the 5' RACE reads were re-called with MiXCR into one record per CDR3 protein. This sample has about 730,000 distinct CDR3 sequences, with approximately 39% found just once. Sequencing was done on a sample of blood. These receptors all come from a woman aged 60-70 years in good health.

This sequence joins TRBV3-1 and TRBJ2-7, with 9 bases aligning to TRBD1. V trimming: 4 bases; J trimming: 6 bases; junction bases outside the gene matches: 7. The CDR3 is 14 residues long. Germline V CDR1 and CDR2: LGHDT, YNNKEL (reference sequence). The CDR3 is CASSPGQGGAEQYF. CDR3 DNA: TGTGCCAGCAGCCCGGGACAGGGCGGCGCCGAGCAGTACTTC.

This clonotype has a handful of counts. The J gene is TRBJ2-7, the V gene TRBV21-1. TRBV21-1 is a pseudogene. The CDR3 contains 13 residues. In DNA, the CDR3 is TGTGCCAGCAGCAAAGTATTATCCTACGAGCAGTACTTC. Protein sequence: CASSKVLSYEQYF.

By frequency in the sample, this clonotype is large. The chain joins TRBV27 to TRBJ2-1; the D gene is possibly TRBD2 (6 bases). V gave up 3 bases and J gave up 2 bases, with 14 bases separating them. In germline, CDR1 is MNHEY, CDR2 SMNVEV (reference sequence). The CDR3 loop spans 16 amino acids. CDR3 protein: CASSFFGAGPYNEQFF. The DNA of the CDR3 is TGTGCCAGCAGTTTCTTCGGCGCGGGGCCCTACAATGAGCAGTTCTTC.

This clonotype has ten or more counts. This rearrangement joins TRBV6-2 or TRBV6-3 to TRBJ2-5; possibly TRBD2 for D (6 bases). The V end lost 6 bases, the J end lost 4 bases, and 27 bases lay between the germline ends. This CDR3 contains 18 residues. Germline V lookup: CDR1 MNHEY, CDR2 SVGEGT. The CDR3 reads CASSSYRSGTHTLETQYF. Here the CDR3 DNA reads TGTGCCAGCAGCTCCTACCGTAGCGGAACCCATACTCTAGAGACCCAGTACTTC.

V and J are TRBV5-1 and TRBJ1-2; TRBD1 might be the D (6 bases). The V and J ends lost 0 bases and 0 bases respectively, with 9 bases between them. The germline V gene encodes CDR1 SGHRS and CDR2 YFSETQ. The CDR3 loop spans 15 amino acids. Here the CDR3 DNA reads TGCGCCAGCAGCTTGGGGACAGTGACTAACTATGGCTACACCTTC. Its protein product is CASSLGTVTNYGYTF.

This clonotype was seen a few times. The V gene is TRBV3-1, the J gene TRBJ2-5; possibly TRBD2 for D (6 bases). The length of the CDR3 is 13 residues. V gave up 3 bases and J gave up 3 bases, with 8 bases separating them. Germline V gene lookup returns CDR1 LGHDT and CDR2 YNNKEL (reference sequence). The CDR3 protein is CASSQTSKETQYF. CDR3 nucleotides: TGTGCCAGCAGCCAGACTAGTAAAGAGACCCAGTACTTC.

This clonotype has more than one count but fewer than ten. The rearrangement uses TRBV27 and TRBJ2-2; D unresolved. Germline lookup yields CDR1 MNHEY and CDR2 SMNVEV (reference sequence). This CDR3 has 11 residues. V was shortened by 8 bases and J by 8 bases, with 9 bases between the two germline ends. The CDR3 spells CASRAAGELFF. DNA for the CDR3: TGTGCCAGCCGCGCCGCTGGGGAGCTGTTTTTT.

This clonotype was seen only a few times. The chain recombines TRBV6-2 or TRBV6-3 with TRBJ2-1; 12 bases match TRBD1. V shed 6 bases and J 7 bases; nucleotides not matched to a gene: 7. Germline assignment: CDR1 MNHEY and CDR2 SVGEGT. CDR3 size: 15 residues. In nucleotides, the CDR3 is TGTGCCAGCAGGGGACAGGGGGCGAGATTTAATGAGCAGTTCTTC. Protein: CASRGQGARFNEQFF.

This chain uses TRBV20-1 with TRBJ2-1; possible D gene TRBD2, 6 bases. Trimming left V 3 bases short and J 8 bases short, with 14 bases between. The CDR3 contains 13 residues. Per the germline V gene, CDR1 is DFQATT and CDR2 is SNEGSKA (reference sequence). The CDR3 DNA reads TGCAGTGCTAGCGGGGGAAGGTCTTATGAGCAGTTCTTC. The encoded protein is CSASGGRSYEQFF.

This clonotype was counted many times. The chain employs TRBV7-2 and TRBJ2-1, with 10 bases lining up with TRBD2. Trimming at V came to 5 bases and at J to 4 bases, leaving 5 bases not matched to a gene. Germline CDR1 is SGHTA and CDR2 is FQGNSA. The length of the CDR3 is 15 residues. CDR3 sequence: CASSQGLASYNEQFF. CDR3 nucleotide sequence: TGTGCCAGCAGCCAGGGACTAGCGAGTTACAATGAGCAGTTCTTC.

The chain couples TRBV4-2 to TRBJ2-7; D possibly corresponds to TRBD1 (5 bases). This CDR3 contains 14 residues. The germline V gene encodes CDR1 LGHNA and CDR2 YNFKEQ. Trimming cost V 3 bases and J 3 bases, with 12 bases left between them. In DNA, the CDR3 is TGTGCCAGCAGCCAGGACGACAGCTTCTACGAGCAGTACTTC. This sequence encodes CASSQDDSFYEQYF.

The sample holds a few counts of this clonotype. The rearrangement uses TRBV12-3 or TRBV12-4 and TRBJ1-6, with unresolved D. Trimming shortened V by 7 bases and J by 0 bases, and 7 bases separated the two germline ends. This CDR3 is built from 14 residues. The CDR3 loop is CASTTSSYNSPLHF. The CDR3 bases are TGTGCCAGCACAACGAGCTCCTATAATTCACCCCTCCACTTT.

As DNA, the CDR3 is TGTGCCAGCAGCCCGACTAGCCTAATTGGGAATGAGCAGTACTTC. Protein product: CASSPTSLIGNEQYF. This rearrangement joins TRBV7-3 to TRBJ2-4; 7 nucleotides agree with TRBD2. Germline lookup yields CDR1 SGHTA and CDR2 FQGTGA. The V gene end was trimmed by 5 bases and the J gene end by 13 bases; junction bases not matched to a gene: 17. The CDR3 extends over 15 amino acids.

This clonotype was observed a handful of times. The chain uses TRBV7-2 and TRBJ2-1; no firm D call. The V gene's germline CDR1 is SGHTA and CDR2 FQGNSA. Trimming left V 1 base short and J 7 bases short, with 11 bases between. This CDR3 has 14 amino acids. CDR3: CASSLDPESNEQFF. The CDR3 bases are TGTGCCAGCAGCTTAGATCCAGAATCTAATGAGCAGTTCTTC. The complete variable domain, with remaining parts taken from reference TRBV7-2 and TRBJ2-1, reads GAGVSQSPSNKVTEKGKDVELRCDPISGHTALYWYRQSLGQGLEFLIYFQGNSAPDKSGLPSDRFSAERTGGSVSTLTIQRTQQEDSAVYLCASSLDPESNEQFFGPGTRLTVL.

The rearrangement links TRBV28 to TRBJ2-7; tentative D call: TRBD2 (6 bases). Per germline, CDR1 MDHEN and CDR2 SYDVKM. CDR3 size: 16 residues. With 5 bases removed from V and 6 bases from J, the gap between germline ends came to 23 bases. In nucleotides, the CDR3 is TGTGCCAGCAGTCTTCGGGGTGGGGGGTTGGAGAGCGAGCAGTACTTC. Translating it yields CASSLRGGGLESEQYF.

This clonotype was counted only a few times. The V gene is TRBV11-2, the J gene TRBJ2-3; D is possibly TRBD2 (8 bases). CDR3 size: 16 residues. Germline V gene sequence: CDR1 SGHAT, CDR2 FQNNGV. The V and J ends lost 5 bases and 4 bases respectively, with 19 bases between them. The CDR3 reads CASSASGRGRADTQYF. The DNA of the CDR3 is TGTGCCAGCAGCGCATCCGGGAGGGGGCGCGCAGATACGCAGTATTTT.

This clonotype was counted a single time. This sequence joins TRBV20-1 and TRBJ2-5; possibly TRBD1 or TRBD2 for D (5 bases each). CDR1 is DFQATT, CDR2 SNEGSKA, per germline (reference sequence). The CDR3 loop spans 15 amino acids. Trimming cost V 3 bases and J 11 bases, with 25 bases left between them. The CDR3 is CSASWGRSSYNEQYF. As DNA, the CDR3 is TGCAGTGCTAGTTGGGGGAGAAGCTCCTACAATGAGCAGTACTTC.

The V call is TRBV3-1, the J call TRBJ2-7; no clear D gene. The CDR3 is made up of 16 amino acids. CDR1 LGHDT and CDR2 YNNKEL come from the germline V gene (reference sequence). The ends were cut back, 0 bases at V and 0 bases at J, with 12 bases in the middle. CDR3 sequence (DNA): TGTGCCAGCAGCCAAGATGGCCTCAGTCACTCCTACGAGCAGTACTTC. Protein product: CASSQDGLSHSYEQYF.

This sequence joins TRBV12-3 or TRBV12-4 and TRBJ1-5; tentative D call: TRBD1 (6 bases). The CDR3 consists of 14 residues. V was clipped by 5 bases and J by 9 bases, with 17 bases between them. The CDR3 here is CASSGTTLTGPQHF. Here the CDR3 DNA reads TGTGCCAGCAGTGGGACAACCCTGACGGGGCCCCAGCATTTT.

The chain couples TRBV20-1 to TRBJ2-1; 7 bases line up with TRBD1. The CDR3 spans 16 residues. Germline V gives CDR1 DFQATT, CDR2 SNEGSKA (reference sequence). V shed 2 bases, J shed 4 bases, and the junction held 11 bases outside the gene matches. CDR3 sequence reads: CSARQTPGQQYNEQFF. The CDR3 DNA sequence: TGCAGTGCTAGACAGACCCCGGGACAGCAATACAATGAGCAGTTCTTC.

The genes are TRBV18 and TRBJ2-1; 9 nucleotides match TRBD2. Germline V CDR1 and CDR2: KGHSH, LQKENI. Trimming cost V 3 bases and J 5 bases; bases outside gene matches: 5. CDR3 size: 15 residues. The CDR3 DNA reads as TGTGCCAGCTCACCGGAGACTAGCGGTAACAATGAGCAGTTCTTC. Translating gives CASSPETSGNNEQFF.

CDR3 in amino acids: CATRRNLDTQYF. The CDR3 coding sequence is TGTGCCACACGGAGAAATTTAGATACGCAGTATTTT. The chain is built from TRBV6-2 or TRBV6-3 and TRBJ2-3; D remains ambiguous. Germline V gene sequence: CDR1 MNHEY, CDR2 SVGEGT. Trimming took off 10 bases at V and 5 bases at J, with 13 bases between the two ends. The CDR3 runs 12 residues.

This chain joins TRBV11-2 and TRBJ1-4; 7 positions agree with TRBD1. The V segment lost 5 bases and the J segment 3 bases; nucleotides outside the gene matches: 6. Germline V CDR1 and CDR2: SGHAT, FQNNGV. There are 15 residues in the CDR3. The CDR3 region has the DNA TGTGCCAGCAGCGCAGACAGGGTTGCTAATGAAAAACTGTTTTTT. Translating it yields CASSADRVANEKLFF. Drawing the rest from reference TRBV11-2 and TRBJ1-4, the complete variable domain is EAGVAQSPRYKIIEKRQSVAFWCNPISGHATLYWYQQILGQGPKLLIQFQNNGVVDDSQLPKDRFSAERLKGVDSTLKIQPAKLEDSAVYLCASSADRVANEKLFFGSGTQLSVL.

The genes are TRBV10-3 and TRBJ2-1; the D gene is possibly TRBD2 (7 bases). The J call is in doubt because the DNA end fits TRBJ2-7 better. Germline V gives CDR1 ENHRY, CDR2 SYGVKD. The CDR3 totals 13 residues. The CDR3 coding sequence is TGTGCCTCTGTGTCAGGGGACTACAATGAGCAGTACTTC. This sequence encodes CASVSGDYNEQYF.

A single count supports this clonotype. This chain joins TRBV2 and TRBJ1-6; 8 positions agree with TRBD1. After removal of 4 bases from V and 10 bases from J, the junction contained 6 bases not matched to a gene. Per the germline V gene, CDR1 is SNHLY and CDR2 is FYNNEI. CDR3 length equals 14 residues. This CDR3 is CASSVPDRESPLHF. DNA of the CDR3: TGTGCCAGCAGTGTTCCGGACAGGGAATCACCCCTCCACTTT. The full variable domain, completed using reference TRBV2 and TRBJ1-6, is EPEVTQTPSHQVTQMGQEVILRCVPISNHLYFYWYRQILGQKVEFLVSFYNNEISEKSEIFDDQFSVERPDGSNFTLKIRSTKLEDSAMYFCASSVPDRESPLHFGNGTRLTVT.

This clonotype has a handful of counts. The chain combines TRBV12-3 or TRBV12-4 with TRBJ2-1; 14 bases map to TRBD2. There are 15 residues in the CDR3. The trim removed 3 bases at V and 9 bases at J, leaving 4 bases unmatched. CDR3 loop: CASSFRTSGGTEQFF. As DNA, the CDR3 is TGTGCCAGCAGTTTTAGGACTAGCGGGGGGACTGAGCAGTTCTTC.

V is TRBV7-8 and J is TRBJ1-1; TRBD1 might be the D (5 bases). Trimming stripped 7 bases from V and 1 base from J, with 16 bases between. Germline assignment: CDR1 SGHVS and CDR2 FQNEAQ. This CDR3 is 15 amino acids long. CDR3 in amino acids: CASTLGAGRNTEAFF. CDR3 DNA sequence: TGTGCCAGCACCCTAGGGGCAGGGCGGAACACTGAAGCTTTCTTT.

This chain links TRBV7-6 with TRBJ2-1, with 8 bases fitting TRBD1. The CDR3 totals 16 residues. V lost 5 bases to trimming and J lost 3 bases; unmatched junction nucleotides: 9. Germline loops: CDR1 SGHVS, CDR2 FNYEAQ. The CDR3 reads CASSQSPGTGYNEQFF. The CDR3 DNA reads as TGTGCCAGCAGCCAGTCTCCCGGGACAGGCTACAATGAGCAGTTCTTC.